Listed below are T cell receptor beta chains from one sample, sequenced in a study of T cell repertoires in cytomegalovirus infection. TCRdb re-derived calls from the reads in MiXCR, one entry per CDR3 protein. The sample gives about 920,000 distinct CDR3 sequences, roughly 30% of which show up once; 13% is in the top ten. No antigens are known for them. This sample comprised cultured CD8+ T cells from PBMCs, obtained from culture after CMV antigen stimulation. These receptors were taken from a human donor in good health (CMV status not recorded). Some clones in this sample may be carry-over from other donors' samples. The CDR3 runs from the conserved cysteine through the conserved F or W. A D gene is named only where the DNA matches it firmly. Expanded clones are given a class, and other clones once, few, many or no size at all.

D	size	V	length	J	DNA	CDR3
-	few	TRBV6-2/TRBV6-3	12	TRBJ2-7	TGTGCCACCAACTCTCGCTCCTACGAGCAGTACTTC	CATNSRSYEQYF
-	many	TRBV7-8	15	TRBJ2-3	TGTGCCAGCATTAGTGGCCCCGGATTCACAGATACGCAGTATTTT	CASISGPGFTDTQYF
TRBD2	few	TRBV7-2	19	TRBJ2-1	TGTGCCAGCAGCCCAGGGACTAGCGGGGACAAGGGGGGTAACAATGAGCAGTTCTTC	CASSPGTSGDKGGNNEQFF
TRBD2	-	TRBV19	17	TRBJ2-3	TGTGCCAGTACCCCGTGGACTAGCGGGGGACTGGCAGATACGCAGTATTTT	CASTPWTSGGLADTQYF
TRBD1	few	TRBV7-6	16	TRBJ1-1	TGTGCCAGCAGCTTTACAGGGGGCCCACTGAACACTGAAGCTTTCTTT	CASSFTGGPLNTEAFF
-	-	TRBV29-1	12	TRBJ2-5	TGCAGCGTTAGGGCAGGGGAAGAGACCCAGTACTTC	CSVRAGEETQYF
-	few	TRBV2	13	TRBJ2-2	TGTGCCAGCAGTGTAAGAAAGTCCGGGGAGCTGTTTTTT	CASSVRKSGELFF
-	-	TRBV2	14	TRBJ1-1	TGTGCCAGCAGTGAAGCTCGCGGGAACCGGAAAGCTTTCTTT	CASSEARGNRKAFF
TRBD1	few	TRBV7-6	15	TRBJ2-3	TGTGCCAGCAGCGCCACAGGGGGCCGTGGAGATACGCAGTATTTT	CASSATGGRGDTQYF
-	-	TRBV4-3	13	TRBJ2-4	TGCGCCAGCAGCCCGGGACTCCTGAACATTCAGTACTTC	CASSPGLLNIQYF
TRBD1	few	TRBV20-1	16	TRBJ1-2	TGCAGTGCTAGAGATGTTGAGACAGGGGAAACCTATGGCTACACCTTC	CSARDVETGETYGYTF
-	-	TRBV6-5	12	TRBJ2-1	TGTGCCAGCAGTCCAGTGGACAATGAGCAGTTCTTC	CASSPVDNEQFF
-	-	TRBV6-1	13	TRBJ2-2	TGTGCCAGCAGTGAAAGGGTCGCCGGGGAGCTGTTTTTT	CASSERVAGELFF
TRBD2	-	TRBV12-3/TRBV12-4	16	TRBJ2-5	TGTGCCAGCAGTTTAGGTACTAGCGGGGGGCAAGAGACCCAGCACTTC	CASSLGTSGGQETQHF
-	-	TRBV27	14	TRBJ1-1	TGTGCCAGCAGTTTGGCGGGGGTGGCGGTCGAAGCTTTCTTT	CASSLAGVAVEAFF
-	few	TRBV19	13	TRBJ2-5	TGTGCCAGTAGCAGTCCCGCTCGGGAGACCCAGTACTTC	CASSSPARETQYF
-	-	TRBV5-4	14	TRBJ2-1	TGTGCCAGCAGCTCCTGGTGGGGCGTGAATGAGCAGTTCTTC	CASSSWWGVNEQFF
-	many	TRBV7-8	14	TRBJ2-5	TGTGCCAGCAGCCAGGTCCTGGGGTTGGAGACCCAGTACTTC	CASSQVLGLETQYF
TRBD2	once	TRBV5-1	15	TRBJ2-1	TGCGCCAGCAGGCCCGGGACTAGCACCTACAATGAGCAGTTCTTC	CASRPGTSTYNEQFF
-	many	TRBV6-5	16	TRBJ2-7	TGTGCCAGCAGTTACTCGACGTCAGCAGCCCCCTACGAGCAGTACTTC	CASSYSTSAAPYEQYF
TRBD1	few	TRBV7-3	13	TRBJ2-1	TGTGCCAGCAGCTTTGACAGGGTCAATGAGCAGTTCTTC	CASSFDRVNEQFF
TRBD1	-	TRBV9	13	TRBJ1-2	TGTGCCAGCAGCGAGACAGGGTTTGATGGCTACACCTTC	CASSETGFDGYTF
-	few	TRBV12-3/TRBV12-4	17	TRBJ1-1	TGTGCCAGCAGTCTACCTGGAGGGGAACAGCTGGTTTCCGAAGCTTTCTTT	CASSLPGGEQLVSEAFF
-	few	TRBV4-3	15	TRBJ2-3	TGCGCCAGCAGCCCCCAAGGGGGGGCGACAGATACGCAGTATTTT	CASSPQGGATDTQYF
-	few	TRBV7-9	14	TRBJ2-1	TGTGCCAGCAGCTTAGCCGCAGGGTGGAATGAGCAGTTCTTC	CASSLAAGWNEQFF
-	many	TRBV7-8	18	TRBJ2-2	TGTGCCAGCAGCTTAGACCAGGGTACCTATCTCGACACCGGGGAGCTGTTTTTT	CASSLDQGTYLDTGELFF
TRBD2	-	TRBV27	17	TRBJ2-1	TGTGCCAGCAGCCCACAACTAGCGGGGGTAAACTACAATGAGCAGTTCTTC	CASSPQLAGVNYNEQFF
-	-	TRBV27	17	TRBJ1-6	TGTGCCAGCACGATCGGCCGGACCCATATATATAATTCACCCCTCCACTTT	CASTIGRTHIYNSPLHF
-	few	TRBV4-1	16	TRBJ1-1	TGCGCCAGCAGCCAAGAAACGTTGCAGGGTAGCACTGAAGCTTTCTTT	CASSQETLQGSTEAFF
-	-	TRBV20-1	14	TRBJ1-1	TGCAGTGCTAGAGATCCCGACATTTTCACTGAAGCTTTCTTT	CSARDPDIFTEAFF
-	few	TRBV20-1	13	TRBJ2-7	TGCAGTGCTAGATGGCAGGTAGCCTACGAGCAGTACTTC	CSARWQVAYEQYF
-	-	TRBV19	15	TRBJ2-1	TGTGTCAGTAGTATGAAACGGAGCTCCTACAATGAGCAGTTCTTC	CVSSMKRSSYNEQFF
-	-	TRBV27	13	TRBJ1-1	TGTGCCAGCAGTTTTATAGGGGGGACTGAAGCTTTCTTT	CASSFIGGTEAFF
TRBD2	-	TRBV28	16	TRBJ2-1	TGTGCCAGCAGTTCAATAGCGGGAGACTTTTACAATGAGCAGTTCTTC	CASSSIAGDFYNEQFF
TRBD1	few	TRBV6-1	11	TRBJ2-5	TGTGCCGGACAGGGCCAAGAGACCCAGTACTTC	CAGQGQETQYF
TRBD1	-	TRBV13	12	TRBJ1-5	TGTGCCAGCAGTTACGGGACAGGCGTACCGCATTTT	CASSYGTGVPHF
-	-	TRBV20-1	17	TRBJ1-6	TGCAGTGCTAGAGGGGTGGGGTTCGGTTCCTATAATTCACCCCTCCACTTT	CSARGVGFGSYNSPLHF
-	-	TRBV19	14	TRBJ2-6	TGTGCCAGTAGTATATTAGGCGGGGCCAACGTCCTGACTTTC	CASSILGGANVLTF
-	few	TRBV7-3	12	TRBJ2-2	TGTGCCAGCAGTGACACGACCGGGGAGCTGTTTTTT	CASSDTTGELFF
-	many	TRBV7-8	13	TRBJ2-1	TGTGCCAGCAGCTTAGCGGCGGAGGATAAGGAGTTCTTC	CASSLAAEDKEFF
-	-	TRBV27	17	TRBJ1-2	TGTGCCAGCAGTTCCAAGGGTGTTAAACAGAAGTTCTATGGCTACACCTTC	CASSSKGVKQKFYGYTF
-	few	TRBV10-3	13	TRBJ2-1	TGTGCCATCAGTGAGGATAAATGGGGGGAGCAGTTCTTC	CAISEDKWGEQFF
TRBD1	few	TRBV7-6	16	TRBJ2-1	TGTGCCAGCAGCAACTCGGACAGGGGGCTTTACAATGAGCAGTTCTTC	CASSNSDRGLYNEQFF
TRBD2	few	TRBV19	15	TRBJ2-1	TGTGCCAGTAGTATTCGCGGGGGTTATTACAATGAGCAGTTCTTC	CASSIRGGYYNEQFF
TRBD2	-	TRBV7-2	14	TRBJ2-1	TGTGCCAGCAGCCCACGGACTAGAAGGAATGAGCAGTTCTTC	CASSPRTRRNEQFF
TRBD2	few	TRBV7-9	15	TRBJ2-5	TGTGCCAGCAGCGACCTCGGGGGGGTGGTGAAGACCCAGTACTTC	CASSDLGGVVKTQYF
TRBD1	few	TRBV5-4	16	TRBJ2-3	TGTGCCAGCAGCCCGGAGAGACAGGGGGCATCAGATACGCAGTATTTT	CASSPERQGASDTQYF
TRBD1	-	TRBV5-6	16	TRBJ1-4	TGTGCCAGCAGCTGGGGACAGGGCTCAACTAATGAAAAACTGTTTTTT	CASSWGQGSTNEKLFF
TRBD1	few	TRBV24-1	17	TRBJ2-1	TGTGCCACCAGTGGGGCCGCTCGGGACAGGGGAGGAGTTGAGCAGTTCTTC	CATSGAARDRGGVEQFF
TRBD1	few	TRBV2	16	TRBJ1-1	TGTGCCAGCAGTGAAGGACAGGGGGGCATAGACACTGAAGCTTTCTTT	CASSEGQGGIDTEAFF
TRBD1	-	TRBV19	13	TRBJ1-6	TGTGCCAGTCGAGACAGGGGCGGCTCACCCCTCCACTTT	CASRDRGGSPLHF